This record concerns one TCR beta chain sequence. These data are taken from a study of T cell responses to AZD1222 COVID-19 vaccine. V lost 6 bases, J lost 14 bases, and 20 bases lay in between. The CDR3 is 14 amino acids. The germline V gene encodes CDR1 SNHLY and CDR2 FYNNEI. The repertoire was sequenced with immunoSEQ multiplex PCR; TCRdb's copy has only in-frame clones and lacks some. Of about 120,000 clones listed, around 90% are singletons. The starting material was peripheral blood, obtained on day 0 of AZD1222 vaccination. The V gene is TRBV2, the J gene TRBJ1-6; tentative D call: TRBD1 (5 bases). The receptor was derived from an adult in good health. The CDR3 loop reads CASRLTAGEGALHF. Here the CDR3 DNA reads TGTGCCAGCAGGCTCACGGCGGGGGAAGGGGCCCTCCACTTT.